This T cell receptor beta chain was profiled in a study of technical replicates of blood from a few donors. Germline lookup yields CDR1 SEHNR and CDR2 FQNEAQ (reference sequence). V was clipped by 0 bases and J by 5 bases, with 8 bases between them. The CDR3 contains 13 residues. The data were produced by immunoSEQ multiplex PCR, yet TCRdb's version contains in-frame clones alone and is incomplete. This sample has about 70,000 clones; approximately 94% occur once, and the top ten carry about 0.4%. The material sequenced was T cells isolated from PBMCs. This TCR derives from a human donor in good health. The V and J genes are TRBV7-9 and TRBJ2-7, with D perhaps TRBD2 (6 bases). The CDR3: CASSLAGGNEQYF. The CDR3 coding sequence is TGTGCCAGCAGCTTAGCGGGAGGCAACGAGCAGTACTTC.